These 21 T cell receptor beta chains were all obtained from the same sample, sequenced in a study of graft-versus-host responses after intestinal transplantation. Data came from immunoSEQ multiplex PCR; TCRdb stores just in-frame clones and leaves some out. The table includes about 9,500 clones, roughly 27% detected once. Sequenced material: alloreactive CD4+ T cells from a mixed lymphocyte reaction culture, taken before intestinal transplant. The subset here: CFSE-low proliferating T cells sorted from roughly 6-day pre-transplant mixed lymphocyte reaction (GvH or HvG direction). The receptors stem from a human patient who received an intestinal transplant.

To note about this clone: A junction end diverges from the germline sequence, so it may reflect a read error. The J gene is TRBJ1-5, the V gene TRBV5-3; D is unclear. TRBV5-3 is an ORF, with its function uncertain. There are 12 residues in the CDR3. CDR3: CASSFGDQPQHF. The CDR3 DNA is TGTGCCAGCAGCTTTGGGGATCAGCCCCAGCATTTT.

The chain is built from TRBV7-6 and TRBJ2-1, with D possibly TRBD2 on 5 matching bases. CDR1 is SGHVS, CDR2 FNYEAQ, per germline. V was pared by 4 bases and J by 8 bases, with 12 bases between. The CDR3 spans 13 residues. The CDR3 here is CASSSRATDEQFF. In DNA, the CDR3 is TGTGCCAGCAGCTCGAGGGCTACGGATGAGCAGTTCTTC.

The rearrangement uses TRBV29-1 and TRBJ2-5; 9 bases match TRBD2. J was trimmed by 7 bases and V by 6 bases; bases with no gene match: 9. This CDR3 spans 13 amino acids. Germline-derived CDR1 and CDR2 are SQVTM and ANQGSEA. CDR3 sequence reads: CSVVGRGGGTQYF. The CDR3 DNA reads as TGCAGCGTGGTTGGGCGGGGGGGAGGGACCCAGTACTTC.

The J gene is TRBJ2-1, the V gene TRBV19; TRBD2 agrees at 9 bases. The germline CDR1 and CDR2 sequences are LNHDA and SQIVND (reference sequence). Trimming at V came to 2 bases and at J to 0 bases, leaving 8 bases not matched to a gene. This CDR3 spans 18 amino acids. The CDR3 DNA sequence: TGTGCCAGTAGTATATCCAGCGGGAGGCCAGGCTCCTACAATGAGCAGTTCTTC. The encoded protein is CASSISSGRPGSYNEQFF.

There are a few counts of this clone. The CDR3, as DNA: TGTGCCAGCAGCCCCCAGTCAAACACTGAAGCTTTCTTT. This codes for CASSPQSNTEAFF. The V and J genes are TRBV7-3 and TRBJ1-1; D gene unclear. CDR3 length: 13 amino acids. Germline CDR1 is SGHTA and CDR2 is FQGTGA. V shed 5 bases and J shed 2 bases, with 9 bases lying between them.

This clone is judged medium-sized. V is TRBV27 and J is TRBJ2-1; TRBD1 matches at 7 bases. The V gene's germline CDR1 is MNHEY and CDR2 SMNVEV (reference sequence). The ends lost 8 bases at V and 8 bases at J; junction bases unmatched: 6. The CDR3 is 12 amino acids. CDR3 protein: CASGLTGYEQFF. For the CDR3, the DNA is TGTGCCAGCGGCCTGACAGGGTATGAGCAGTTCTTC.

This chain links TRBV6-5 with TRBJ2-7; D might be TRBD2 (6 bases). Germline-derived CDR1 and CDR2 are MNHEY and SVGAGI. The CDR3 totals 11 residues. Trimming pared 8 bases from V and 6 bases from J, leaving 11 bases between. CDR3 protein: CASWGGTEQYF. CDR3 nucleotide sequence: TGTGCCAGCTGGGGCGGGACCGAGCAGTACTTC.

The V and J genes are TRBV13 and TRBJ2-5; 11 nucleotides line up with TRBD1. In germline, CDR1 is PRHDT, CDR2 FYEKMQ (reference sequence). This CDR3 is built from 15 residues. After removal of 5 bases from V and 3 bases from J, the junction contained 5 bases not matched to a gene. This CDR3 reads CASSPSGQGEETQYF. In nucleotides, the CDR3 is TGTGCCAGCAGCCCCTCGGGACAGGGGGAAGAGACCCAGTACTTC.

With regard to this clone: This may come from a read error, since a much larger clone is one base off. The chain links TRBV4-2 to TRBJ1-1; D is unclear. The V end was cut by 0 bases, the J end by 5 bases, with 10 bases between. This CDR3 region has 14 residues. The V gene's germline CDR1 is LGHNA and CDR2 YNFKEQ. CDR3: CASSQERVITEAFF. In DNA form, the CDR3 reads TGTGCCAGCAGCCAAGAAAGGGTTATAACTGAAGCTTTCTTT.

The chain employs TRBV5-6 and TRBJ2-7; 8 positions match TRBD1. With V trimmed by 2 bases and J by 3 bases, 4 bases remained unmatched. The CDR3 consists of 14 residues. Germline CDR1 SGHDT, CDR2 YYEEEE. The CDR3 DNA reads TGTGCCAGCAGCTTCCGGGACAGGAGCTACGAGCAGTACTTC. As protein: CASSFRDRSYEQYF.

This clone is categorized as medium-sized. The rearrangement links TRBV2 to TRBJ2-1, with 9 bases that match TRBD2. The CDR3 runs 18 residues. Germline CDR1 is SNHLY and CDR2 is FYNNEI. Trimming cost V 3 bases and J 3 bases; bases outside gene matches: 12. The CDR3 here is CASSEEGSGRALYNEQFF. The DNA for the CDR3 is TGTGCCAGCAGTGAGGAGGGTAGCGGGAGAGCGCTCTACAATGAGCAGTTCTTC.

V is TRBV4-3 and J is TRBJ1-2; D possibly corresponds to TRBD1 (6 bases). The CDR3 runs 16 residues. Trimming pared 4 bases from V and 4 bases from J, leaving 19 bases between. The germline V gene has CDR1 LGHNA and CDR2 YSLEER. CDR3 nucleotide sequence: TGCGCCAGCAGCCTAAGTAACAGGGCGTTGAGCTATGGCTACACCTTC. This codes for CASSLSNRALSYGYTF.

This clone is classed as medium-sized. This rearrangement joins TRBV28 to TRBJ1-1, with D hard to call. In germline, CDR1 is MDHEN, CDR2 SYDVKM. CDR3 size: 13 residues. Between the trimmed V and J ends, which lost 6 bases and 1 base, there was a span of 9 bases. CDR3 nucleotide sequence: TGTGCCAGCAGATTTGGCCCGAACACTGAAGCTTTCTTT. It is translated as CASRFGPNTEAFF.

V gene TRBV5-8 combines with J gene TRBJ2-7; 10 nucleotides agree with TRBD1. With 0 bases clipped from V and 2 bases from J, the junction kept 11 bases outside the gene matches. Germline CDR1 SGHTS, CDR2 YDEGEE. The CDR3 runs 18 residues. CDR3 amino acids: CASSLAGTGVHYAYEQYF. CDR3 DNA: TGTGCCAGCAGCTTGGCCGGGACAGGGGTTCATTATGCCTACGAGCAGTACTTC.

This clone was counted only a few times. V usage is TRBV18 and J usage is TRBJ1-5; 7 nucleotides line up with TRBD1. Germline CDR1 and CDR2: KGHSH and LQKENI. The V segment lost 5 bases and the J segment 6 bases; nucleotides outside the gene matches: 7. This CDR3 is 14 amino acids long. This chain's CDR3 is CASSALQGSQPQHF. The CDR3 DNA reads TGTGCCAGCTCAGCATTACAGGGGTCTCAGCCCCAGCATTTT.

Judged by abundance, this clone is medium-sized. The chain is built from TRBV9 and TRBJ2-3, with D possibly being TRBD1 (5 bases). CDR1 SGDLS and CDR2 YYNGEE come from the germline V gene. The CDR3 runs to 14 residues. The V and J ends lost 1 base and 4 bases respectively, with 10 bases between them. For the CDR3, the DNA is TGTGCCAGCAGCGTATGGGGCGGCTCAGATACGCAGTATTTT. Its protein is CASSVWGGSDTQYF.

This clone has a handful of counts. The chain uses TRBV27 and TRBJ2-7; D may be TRBD1 (6 bases). The germline V gene has CDR1 MNHEY and CDR2 SMNVEV (reference sequence). The germline V and J ends were trimmed by 3 bases and 4 bases, with 10 bases remaining between them. This CDR3 has 13 amino acids. The CDR3: CASSFGQYYEQYF. CDR3 sequence (DNA): TGTGCCAGCAGTTTCGGACAGTATTACGAGCAGTACTTC.

The V gene is TRBV5-4, the J gene TRBJ1-3; tentatively, D is TRBD1 (5 bases). CDR1 and CDR2 (germline): SGHNT, YYREEE (reference sequence). The germline V and J ends were trimmed by 6 bases and 4 bases, with 11 bases remaining between them. CDR3 length equals 13 residues. For the CDR3, the DNA is TGTGCCAGCAATCTTTGGGGGGGAAACACCATATATTTT. The encoded protein is CASNLWGGNTIYF.

In DNA, the CDR3 is TGTGCCACCAGCAGAGGCTTGACTAGCGGGAGGGCACTAGGGAATGAGCAGTTCTTC. It yields the protein CATSRGLTSGRALGNEQFF. The genes are TRBV15 and TRBJ2-1, with 14 positions matching TRBD2. With V trimmed by 1 base and J by 7 bases, 12 bases remained unmatched. The germline V gene has CDR1 LNHNV and CDR2 YYDKDF (reference sequence). The CDR3 has 19 amino acids.

The V gene is TRBV5-1, the J gene TRBJ2-3, with TRBD2 matching over 7 bases. Germline V gives CDR1 SGHRS, CDR2 YFSETQ. V trimming: 3 bases; J trimming: 4 bases; junction bases outside the gene matches: 8. The CDR3 totals 15 residues. For the CDR3, the DNA is TGCGCCAGCAGCTCCTGGGGCGGGAGCGCAGATACGCAGTATTTT. Translating it yields CASSSWGGSADTQYF.

This clone was observed a few times. CDR3 DNA: TGTGCCAGCAGCTTATTCGGATTCTACGAGCAGTACTTC. It yields the protein CASSLFGFYEQYF. This sequence joins TRBV7-8 and TRBJ2-7; D gene unclear. Germline CDR1 reads SGHVS; CDR2 reads FQNEAQ. Between the trimmed V and J ends, which lost 2 bases and 3 bases, there was a span of 8 bases. The CDR3 is 13 residues long. The complete variable domain, with remaining parts taken from reference TRBV7-8 and TRBJ2-7, reads GAGVSQSPRYKVAKRGQDVALRCDPISGHVSLFWYQQALGQGPEFLTYFQNEAQLDKSGLPSDRFFAERPEGSVSTLKIQRTQQEDSAVYLCASSLFGFYEQYFGPGTRLTVT.